Listed here is a single TCR beta chain. What it binds is unknown. Second-dose timings of about 4 or about 12 weeks were pooled. This specimen belongs to a study of T cell responses to AZD1222 COVID-19 vaccine. The CDR3 covers 15 residues. Looked up from germline, CDR1 is KGHDR and CDR2 is SFDVKD. V lost 4 bases to trimming and J lost 4 bases, with 12 bases between them. This table comes from immunoSEQ multiplex PCR, and its TCRdb copy is limited to in-frame clones, with some not included. The data show more than 95,000 clones, more than 70% seen once. General study findings and limits: Clonal diversity may have been underestimated, and the donors were mostly white British, with more females than males. Spike-specific TCR breadth and depth rose after two AZD1222 doses. The peak T cell response came first, and repertoires were sampled only after it.

This chain uses TRBV24-1 with TRBJ1-4; D is perhaps TRBD1 (6 bases). This receptor was identified in an adult who received the AZD1222 COVID-19 vaccine. The sequencing used peripheral blood, collected 28 days after the second AZD1222 dose. CDR3 sequence: CATSDRTVNNEKLFF. The DNA of the CDR3 is TGTGCCACCAGTGACCGGACAGTTAATAATGAAAAACTGTTTTTT.